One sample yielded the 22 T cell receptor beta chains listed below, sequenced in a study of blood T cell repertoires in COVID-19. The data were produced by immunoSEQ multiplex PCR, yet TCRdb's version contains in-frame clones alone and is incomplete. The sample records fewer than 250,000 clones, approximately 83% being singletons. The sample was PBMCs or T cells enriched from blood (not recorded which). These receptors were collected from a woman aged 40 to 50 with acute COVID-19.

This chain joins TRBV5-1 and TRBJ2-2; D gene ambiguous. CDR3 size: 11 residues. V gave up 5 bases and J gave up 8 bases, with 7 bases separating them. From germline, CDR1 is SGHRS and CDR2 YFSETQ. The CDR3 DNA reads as TGCGCCAGCAGAAGAGAAGGGGAGCTGTTTTTT. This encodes CASRREGELFF.

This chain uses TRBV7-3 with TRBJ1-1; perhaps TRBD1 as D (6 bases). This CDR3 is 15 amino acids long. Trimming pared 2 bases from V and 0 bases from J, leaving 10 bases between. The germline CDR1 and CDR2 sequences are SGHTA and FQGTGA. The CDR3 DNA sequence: TGTGCCAGCAGCTTAGGTAGGGGGATGAACACTGAAGCTTTCTTT. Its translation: CASSLGRGMNTEAFF. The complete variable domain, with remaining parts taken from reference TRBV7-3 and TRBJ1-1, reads GAGVSQTPSNKVTEKGKYVELRCDPISGHTALYWYRQSLGQGPEFLIYFQGTGAADDSGLPNDRFFAVRPEGSVSTLKIQRTERGDSAVYLCASSLGRGMNTEAFFGQGTRLTVV.

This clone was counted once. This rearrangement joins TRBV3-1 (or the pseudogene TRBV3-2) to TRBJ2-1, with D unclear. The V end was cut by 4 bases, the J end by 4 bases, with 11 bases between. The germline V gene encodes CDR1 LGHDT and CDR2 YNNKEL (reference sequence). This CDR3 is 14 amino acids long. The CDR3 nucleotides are TGTGCCAGCAGCCCCCCCACAGTGTACAATGAGCAGTTCTTC. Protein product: CASSPPTVYNEQFF.

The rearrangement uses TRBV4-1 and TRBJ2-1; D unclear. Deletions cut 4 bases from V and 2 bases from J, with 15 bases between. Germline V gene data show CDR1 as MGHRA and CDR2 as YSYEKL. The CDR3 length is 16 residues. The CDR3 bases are TGCGCCAGCAGCCCAGATAAAAGGCTAGCCTACAATGAGCAGTTCTTC. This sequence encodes CASSPDKRLAYNEQFF.

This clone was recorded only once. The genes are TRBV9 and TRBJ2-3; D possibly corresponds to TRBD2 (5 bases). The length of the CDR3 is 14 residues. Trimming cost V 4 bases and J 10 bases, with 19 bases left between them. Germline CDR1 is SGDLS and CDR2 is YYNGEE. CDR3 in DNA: TGTGCCAGCAGCCCCCCACTGGCGGGTCGGCCGCAGTATTTT. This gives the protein CASSPPLAGRPQYF.

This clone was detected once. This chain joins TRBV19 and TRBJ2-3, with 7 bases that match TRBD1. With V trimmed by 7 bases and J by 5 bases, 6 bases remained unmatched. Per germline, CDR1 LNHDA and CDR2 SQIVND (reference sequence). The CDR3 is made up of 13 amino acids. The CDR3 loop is CASTRTGGDTQYF. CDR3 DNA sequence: TGTGCCAGTACTAGGACAGGCGGAGATACGCAGTATTTT.

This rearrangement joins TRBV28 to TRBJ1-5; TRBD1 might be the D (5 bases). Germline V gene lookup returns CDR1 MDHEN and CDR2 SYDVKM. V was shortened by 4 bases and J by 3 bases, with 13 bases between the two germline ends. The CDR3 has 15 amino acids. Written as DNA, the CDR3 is TGTGCCAGCAGTTACCAGGGTGGAGCCAATCAGCCCCAGCATTTT. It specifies CASSYQGGANQPQHF.

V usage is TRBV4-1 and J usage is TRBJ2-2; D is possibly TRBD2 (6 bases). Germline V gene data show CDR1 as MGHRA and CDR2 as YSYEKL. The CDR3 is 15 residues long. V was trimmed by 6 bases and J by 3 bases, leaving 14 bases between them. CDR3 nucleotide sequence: TGCGCCAGCAGGGTACTGGGGGGACACACCGGGGAGCTGTTTTTT. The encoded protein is CASRVLGGHTGELFF.

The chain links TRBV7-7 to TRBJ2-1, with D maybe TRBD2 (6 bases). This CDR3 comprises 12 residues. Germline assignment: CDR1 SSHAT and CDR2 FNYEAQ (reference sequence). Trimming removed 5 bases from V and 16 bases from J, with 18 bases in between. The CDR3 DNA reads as TGTGCCAGCAGCGGTTCTGTCGGGAGATTTTTCTTC. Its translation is CASSGSVGRFFF.

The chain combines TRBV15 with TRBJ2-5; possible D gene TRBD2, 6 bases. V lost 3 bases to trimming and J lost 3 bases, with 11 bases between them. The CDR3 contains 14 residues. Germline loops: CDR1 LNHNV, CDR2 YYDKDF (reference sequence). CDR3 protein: CATSSRDFKETQYF. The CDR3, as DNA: TGTGCCACCAGCAGCCGGGACTTTAAAGAGACCCAGTACTTC.

The CDR3 sequence is CASRNPGTGSSYEQYF. CDR3 bases: TGTGCCAGCAGGAACCCAGGGACAGGGAGCTCCTACGAGCAGTACTTC. The chain uses TRBV2 and TRBJ2-7; 9 bases fit TRBD1. The trim removed 6 bases at V and 0 bases at J, leaving 9 bases unmatched. The CDR3 has 16 residues. The germline V gene encodes CDR1 SNHLY and CDR2 FYNNEI.

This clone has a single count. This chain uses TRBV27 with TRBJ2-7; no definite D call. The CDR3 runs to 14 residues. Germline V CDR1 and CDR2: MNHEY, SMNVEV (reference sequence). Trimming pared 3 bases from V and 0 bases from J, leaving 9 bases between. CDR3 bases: TGTGCCAGCAGTTTGGCCCGCAGCTCCTACGAGCAGTACTTC. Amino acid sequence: CASSLARSSYEQYF.

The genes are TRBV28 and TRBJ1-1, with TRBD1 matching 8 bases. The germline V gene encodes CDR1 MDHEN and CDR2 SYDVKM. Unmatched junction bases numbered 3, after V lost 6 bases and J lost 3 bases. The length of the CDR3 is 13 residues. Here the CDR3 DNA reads TGTGCCAGCAGCCCGGACAGGGACACTGAAGCTTTCTTT. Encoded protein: CASSPDRDTEAFF.

The CDR3 sequence: CASSPSGGSFLNEQFF. CDR3 DNA sequence: TGTGCCAGCAGCCCCTCGGGCGGGAGTTTTCTTAATGAGCAGTTCTTC. V is TRBV11-3 and J is TRBJ2-1; TRBD2 aligns across 7 bases. Losses at the gene ends were 5 bases for V and 7 bases for J; bases not matched to a gene: 14. This CDR3 has 16 residues. Per the germline V gene, CDR1 is SGHNT and CDR2 is YENEEA. Variable domain in full (rest from reference TRBV11-3 and TRBJ2-1): EAGVVQSPRYKIIEKKQPVAFWCNPISGHNTLYWYLQNLGQGPELLIRYENEEAVDDSQLPKDRFSAERLKGVDSTLKIQPAELGDSAVYLCASSPSGGSFLNEQFFGPGTRLTVL.

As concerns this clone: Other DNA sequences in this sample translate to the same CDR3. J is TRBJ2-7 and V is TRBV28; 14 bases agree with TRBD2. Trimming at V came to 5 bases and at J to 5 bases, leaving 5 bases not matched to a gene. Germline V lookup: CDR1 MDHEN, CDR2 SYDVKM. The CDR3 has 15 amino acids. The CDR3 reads CASSSPGLAGDEQYF. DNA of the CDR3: TGTGCCAGCAGTAGTCCGGGACTAGCGGGAGACGAGCAGTACTTC.

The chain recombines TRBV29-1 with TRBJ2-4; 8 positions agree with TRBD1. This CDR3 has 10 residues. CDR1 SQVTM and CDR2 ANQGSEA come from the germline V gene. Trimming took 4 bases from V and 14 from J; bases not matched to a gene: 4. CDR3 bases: TGCAGCGTTGCGGACAGGGAGAAGTACTTC. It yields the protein CSVADREKYF.

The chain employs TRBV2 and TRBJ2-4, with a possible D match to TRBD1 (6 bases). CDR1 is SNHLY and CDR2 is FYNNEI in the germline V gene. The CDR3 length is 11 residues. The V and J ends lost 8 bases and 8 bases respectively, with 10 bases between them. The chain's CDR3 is CASRQADIQYF. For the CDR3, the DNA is TGTGCCAGCCGACAGGCGGACATTCAGTACTTC.

CDR3 nucleotide sequence: TGTGCCAGCAGCCCCGAATTGGGTTGGCCGGGGGAGACCCAGTACTTC. This sequence encodes CASSPELGWPGETQYF. This chain joins TRBV7-9 and TRBJ2-5; TRBD2 is a possible D gene (5 bases). V lost 5 bases and J 5 bases, leaving 21 bases between the germline ends. The CDR3 has 16 amino acids. Germline CDR1 reads SEHNR; CDR2 reads FQNEAQ (reference sequence).

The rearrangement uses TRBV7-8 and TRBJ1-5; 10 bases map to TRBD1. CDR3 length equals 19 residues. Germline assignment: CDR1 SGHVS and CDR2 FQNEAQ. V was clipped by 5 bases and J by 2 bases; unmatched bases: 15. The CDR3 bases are TGTGCCAGCAGCCGTAAGGGACAGGGGAGGAGTTGGGGCAATCAGCCCCAGCATTTT. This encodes CASSRKGQGRSWGNQPQHF.

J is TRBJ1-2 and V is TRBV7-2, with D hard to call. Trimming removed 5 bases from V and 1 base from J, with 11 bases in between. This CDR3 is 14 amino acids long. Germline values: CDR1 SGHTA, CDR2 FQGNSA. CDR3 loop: CASSETRVNYGYTF. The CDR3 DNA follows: TGTGCCAGCAGCGAAACTCGAGTTAACTATGGCTACACCTTC.

In nucleotides, the CDR3 is TGCAGTGCTAGTTCGGGACAGGGCGCCTACGAGCAGTACTTC. This translates into CSASSGQGAYEQYF. V gene TRBV20-1 combines with J gene TRBJ2-7; TRBD1 aligns across 9 bases. The germline V gene has CDR1 DFQATT and CDR2 SNEGSKA (reference sequence). The CDR3 runs 14 residues. V lost 3 bases, J lost 2 bases, and 5 bases stayed unmatched.

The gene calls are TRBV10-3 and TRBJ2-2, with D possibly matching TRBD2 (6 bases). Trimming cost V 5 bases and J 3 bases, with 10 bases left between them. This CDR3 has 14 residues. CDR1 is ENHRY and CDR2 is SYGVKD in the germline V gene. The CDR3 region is CAISFASDTGELFF. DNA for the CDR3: TGTGCCATCAGTTTCGCTAGCGACACCGGGGAGCTGTTTTTT.